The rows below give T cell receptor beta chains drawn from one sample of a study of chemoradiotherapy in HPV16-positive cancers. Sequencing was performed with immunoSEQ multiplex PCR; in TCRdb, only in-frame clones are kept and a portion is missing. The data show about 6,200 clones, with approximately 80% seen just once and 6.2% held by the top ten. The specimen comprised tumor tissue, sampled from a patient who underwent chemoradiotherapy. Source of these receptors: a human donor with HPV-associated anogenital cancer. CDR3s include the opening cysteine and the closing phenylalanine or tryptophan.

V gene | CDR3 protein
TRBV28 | CATKSAGVATDTQYF
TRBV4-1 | CASSQDRVTGTNYGYTF
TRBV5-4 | CASSLVLAGLTGELFF
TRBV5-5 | CASSLGYGNTEAFF
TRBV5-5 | CASSSRGDEAFF
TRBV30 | CAWSPGYEQYF
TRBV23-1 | CASSQSKGDRFNNEQFF
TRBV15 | CATSRDRQGARNGYTF
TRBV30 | CAWSVGYEQFF
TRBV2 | CASSCSGERLYEQYF
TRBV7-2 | CASSLARTGQVTQYF
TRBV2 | CASNFGGQSYEQYF
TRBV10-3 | CAISESEGADTQYF
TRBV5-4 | CASSSLSGGGTGELFF
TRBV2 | CASRVSGSAYEQYF
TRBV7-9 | CASRQDPGNGKLFF
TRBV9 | CASSGVHRGNTIYF
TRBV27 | CASSFSGAGWAFF
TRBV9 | CASSGEVNSPLHF
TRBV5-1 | CASSLYRVQDYGYTF
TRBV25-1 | CARRQGETYEQYF
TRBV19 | CASSPQGAEAFF
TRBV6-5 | CASSYFQGHQPQHF
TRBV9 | CASSDGLAGGPEQFF
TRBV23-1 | CASIFHVYQPQHF
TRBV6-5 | CASSYSGSNQPQHF